Sequencing of this TCR beta chain was carried out in a study of molecular identifiers for immune sequencing clone quantification. Study-level results: Molecules of identical TCR sharing a barcode could underestimate highly expanded clone sizes. The study reportedly detected spiked Jurkat TCR RNA from one cell among about 970,000 naive cells.

Naive CD8 T cells underwent sorting with the CD8+CD4-CCR7+CD45RA+ definition. Germline V CDR1 and CDR2: SEHNR, FQNEAQ (reference sequence). Trimming cost V 6 bases and J 5 bases, with 11 bases left between them. The CDR3 is made up of 13 amino acids. This clonotype was detected many times. Its antigen is currently unknown. In preparing bulk TCR libraries, previously described methods and listed TCR primers were used. TCRdb re-called the PCR reads with MiXCR, one entry per CDR3 protein. The repertoire consists of 250,000 to 400,000 distinct CDR3 sequences, with about 21% occurring once and the leading ten covering over 0.7%.

V gene TRBV7-9 combines with J gene TRBJ1-5; the D is unclear. The receptor comes from a human donor in good health. Some libraries in this study had Jurkat cell RNA spiked in. Sequenced sample: naive CD8+ T cells from blood, with Jurkat cell RNA spiked in. Subset reported: FACS-sorted CD8+CD4-CCR7+CD45RA+ naive T cells. CDR3 amino acids: CASRPAADQPQHF. The CDR3 DNA sequence: TGTGCCAGCAGGCCCGCCGCAGATCAGCCCCAGCATTTT.